This TCR beta chain is from a study of T-cell reconstitution after alpha-beta-depleted transplantation in children. A library of TCRbeta sequences, prepared with unique molecular identifiers, was generated. One entry per CDR3 protein, called by TCRdb with MiXCR from the PCR reads. The sample contains 350,000 to 400,000 distinct CDR3 sequences, just over 20% of which appear only once. Germline V gene lookup returns CDR1 MDHEN and CDR2 SYDVKM. This CDR3 is 14 amino acids long. The germline V and J ends were trimmed by 1 base and 5 bases, with 8 bases remaining between them. The source was PBMCs from the stem cell graft donor, collected from the stem cell graft. The TCR sequence derives from a human donor who donated a stem cell graft to a child with acute myeloid leukemia. The chain recombines TRBV28 with TRBJ1-4, with D hard to call. This CDR3 reads CASSLYPLNEKLFF. CDR3 nucleotide sequence: TGTGCCAGCAGTTTATACCCCCTAAATGAAAAACTGTTTTTT.